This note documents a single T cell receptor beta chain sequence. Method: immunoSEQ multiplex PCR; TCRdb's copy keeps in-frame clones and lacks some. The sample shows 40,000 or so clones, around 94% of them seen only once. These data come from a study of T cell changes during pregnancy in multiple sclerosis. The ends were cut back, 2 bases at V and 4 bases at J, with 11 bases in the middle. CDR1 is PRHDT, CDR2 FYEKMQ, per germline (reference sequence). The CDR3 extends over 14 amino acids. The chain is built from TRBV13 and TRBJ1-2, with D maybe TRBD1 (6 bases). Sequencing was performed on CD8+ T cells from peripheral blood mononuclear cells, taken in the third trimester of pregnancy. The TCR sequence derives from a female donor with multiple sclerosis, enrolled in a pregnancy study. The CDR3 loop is CASSLRGGPYGYTF. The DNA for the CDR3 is TGTGCCAGCAGCTTAAGGGGGGGCCCCTATGGCTACACCTTC.